These 6 T cell receptor beta chains share one sample of origin, sequenced in a study of Graves' ophthalmopathy and Graves' hyperthyroidism (dated by TCRdb to 2016 to 2018). Data came from an Illumina HiSeq 2000. TCR beta CDR3 regions were amplified from RNA transcripts for repertoire sequencing. A first-round RT-PCR used HTBI primers with the Qiagen OneStep RT-PCR kit, followed by a second-round multiplex PCR, size selection and purification. TCRdb passed the public sequencing reads through fastp at Q25 and MiXCR, retaining productive beta sequences. Under each unique CDR3 protein, matching rows form one entry showing the most common genes and DNA. This sample gives 450,000 or so distinct CDR3 sequences in total; about 15% of them show up just once. Roughly 9.8% of the sample belongs to the ten largest clones. The sample was blood. These receptors all come from a woman in her twenties or thirties with Graves' ophthalmopathy. Donor details come from another sample of the same person, matched by shared clones.

This clonotype was recorded at least ten times. The J gene is TRBJ1-1, the V gene TRBV12-3 or TRBV12-4; D remains unclear. V was cut by 3 bases and J by 5 bases, with 13 bases left in between. The CDR3 loop spans 14 amino acids. The CDR3 DNA reads as TGTGCCAGCAGTTTCGCGTCCCGGGGAACTGAAGCTTTCTTT. Encoded protein: CASSFASRGTEAFF.

This clonotype was counted a few times. The rearrangement joins TRBV6-1 to TRBJ2-5; 8 nucleotides line up with TRBD2. Unmatched junction bases numbered 9, after V lost 7 bases and J lost 2 bases. This CDR3 region has 15 residues. From germline, CDR1 is MNHNS and CDR2 SASEGT. The CDR3: CASTRKGLVQETQYF. Written as DNA, the CDR3 is TGTGCCAGCACTCGAAAGGGACTAGTGCAAGAGACCCAGTACTTC.

This clonotype was observed a few times. V is TRBV11-1 and J is TRBJ1-1, with D maybe TRBD1 (5 bases). Germline V lookup: CDR1 SGHAT, CDR2 FQDESV (reference sequence). Trimming removed 5 bases from V and 4 bases from J, with 20 bases in between. The CDR3 runs 16 residues. CDR3 in amino acids: CASSQPPGRPGTEAFF. The CDR3 DNA is TGTGCCAGCAGCCAGCCACCGGGACGCCCGGGCACTGAAGCTTTCTTT.

This clonotype occurred many times. This chain uses TRBV28 with TRBJ1-2, with D uncertain. This CDR3 region has 12 residues. The germline V gene has CDR1 MDHEN and CDR2 SYDVKM. The V and J ends lost 3 bases and 5 bases respectively, with 7 bases between them. The CDR3 DNA reads as TGTGCCAGCAGTTTCAAGGGATATGGCTACACCTTC. This translates into CASSFKGYGYTF.

CDR3 sequence reads: CASSSNRAPTRNIQYF. CDR3 DNA sequence: TGTGCCAGCAGCTCAAACAGGGCCCCGACTAGGAACATTCAGTACTTC. This chain uses TRBV11-2 with TRBJ2-4, with D perhaps assigned TRBD1 or TRBD2 (6 bases each). Germline CDR1 SGHAT, CDR2 FQNNGV. V gave up 4 bases and J gave up 7 bases, with 20 bases separating them. This CDR3 comprises 16 residues.

This clonotype has a count of ten or more. This may arise from a read error, as a much more abundant clone is one base away. This chain connects TRBV6-1 to TRBJ2-5; 10 nucleotides match TRBD2. The germline gives CDR1 MNHNS, CDR2 SASEGT. The length of the CDR3 is 15 residues. This CDR3 is CATVLAGFPQETKYF. In nucleotides, the CDR3 is TGTGCCACGGTACTAGCGGGGTTCCCCCAAGAGACCAAGTACTTC.